The 5 T cell receptor beta chains in this list originate from one sample, sequenced in a study of CD8 T cells in ankylosing spondylitis (dated by TCRdb to about 2017). These receptors' targets are unknown. Library generation was performed with 5' RACE. For sequencing, an Illumina HiSeq 2500 was employed. TCRdb ran its own pipeline on the public reads, namely fastp trimming at Q25 and MiXCR clone calling, and kept in-frame beta chains. Identical CDR3 proteins give one entry, which carries the most common genes and DNA. Counted in this sample were 200,000 to 250,000 distinct CDR3 sequences; around 7.9% of them appeared once. Around 14% of the sample comes from the top ten. Broad study findings and their caveats: A TCR beta motif made up of several highly homologous amino acid variants appeared to be characteristic of blood from ankylosing spondylitis patients.

The sequencing sample was made of blood, either unsorted or a sorted T cell fraction (not recorded which). The receptor source for this set is a male donor with ankylosing spondylitis.

This clonotype was recorded many times. This rearrangement joins TRBV27 to TRBJ1-6; D call uncertain. CDR3 length: 14 residues. V was shortened by 7 bases and J by 10 bases, with 17 bases between the two germline ends. CDR1 is MNHEY, CDR2 SMNVEV, per germline (reference sequence). CDR3 in amino acids: CASTLIGGESPLHF. In DNA form, the CDR3 reads TGTGCCAGCACCCTCATAGGTGGGGAATCACCCCTCCACTTT.

This chain joins TRBV5-1 and TRBJ2-1, with a weak D call TRBD2 (6 bases). This CDR3 spans 18 amino acids. V lost 0 bases, J lost 3 bases, and 19 bases lay in between. CDR1 is SGHRS, CDR2 YFSETQ, per germline. The CDR3 is CASSLVGGTGVVYNEQFF. The CDR3 DNA reads TGCGCCAGCAGCTTGGTCGGCGGGACCGGGGTCGTCTACAATGAGCAGTTCTTC.

This clonotype was detected many times. This chain links TRBV28 with TRBJ1-1; 7 bases agree with TRBD1. Germline V lookup: CDR1 MDHEN, CDR2 SYDVKM. The V segment lost 5 bases and the J segment 6 bases; nucleotides outside the gene matches: 15. This CDR3 spans 16 amino acids. This chain's CDR3 is CASSHRPDRVVPEAFF. The CDR3, as DNA: TGTGCCAGCAGTCATCGACCTGACAGGGTGGTCCCTGAAGCTTTCTTT. The full variable domain, completed using reference TRBV28 and TRBJ1-1, is DVKVTQSSRYLVKRTGEKVFLECVQDMDHENMFWYRQDPGLGLRLIYFSYDVKMKEKGDIPEGYSVSREKKERFSLILESASTNQTSMYLCASSHRPDRVVPEAFFGQGTRLTVV.

This clonotype has ten or more counts. The junction does not match germline at one end; this may be a read error. The chain links TRBV4-1 to TRBJ2-7, with D unresolved. The CDR3 totals 13 residues. CDR1 is MGHRA, CDR2 YSYEKL, per germline. CDR3 sequence: CASSQDDGGDLDF. The DNA of the CDR3 is TGCGCCAGCAGCCAAGATGACGGCGGAGATCTAGACTTC.

This clonotype was counted a few times. V gene TRBV2 combines with J gene TRBJ2-3, with TRBD2 identical over 8 bases. This CDR3 region has 15 residues. Germline assignment: CDR1 SNHLY and CDR2 FYNNEI. The junction had 13 bases not matched to a gene; V was cut back by 9 bases and J by 5 bases. The CDR3 sequence is CASPGGAQERDTQYF. The CDR3 coding sequence is TGTGCCAGTCCCGGGGGGGCCCAGGAGAGAGATACGCAGTATTTT.